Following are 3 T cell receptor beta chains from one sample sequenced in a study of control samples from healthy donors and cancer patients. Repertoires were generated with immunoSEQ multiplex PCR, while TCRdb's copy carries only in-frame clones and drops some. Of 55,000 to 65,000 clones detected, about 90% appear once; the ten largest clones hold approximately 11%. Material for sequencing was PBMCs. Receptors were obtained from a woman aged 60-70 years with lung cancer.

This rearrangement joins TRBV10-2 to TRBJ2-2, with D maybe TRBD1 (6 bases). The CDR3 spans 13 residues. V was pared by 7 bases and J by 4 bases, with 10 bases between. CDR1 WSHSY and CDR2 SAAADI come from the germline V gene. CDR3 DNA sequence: TGCGCCAGCACAGGGGTAGCCACCGGGGAGCTGTTTTTT. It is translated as CASTGVATGELFF.

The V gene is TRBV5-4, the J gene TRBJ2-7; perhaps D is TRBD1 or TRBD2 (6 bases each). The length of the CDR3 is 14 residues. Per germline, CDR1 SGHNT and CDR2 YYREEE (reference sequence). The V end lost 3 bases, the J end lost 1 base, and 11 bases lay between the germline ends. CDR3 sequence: CASSWGAGSYEQYF. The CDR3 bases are TGTGCCAGCAGCTGGGGGGCCGGTTCCTACGAGCAGTACTTC.

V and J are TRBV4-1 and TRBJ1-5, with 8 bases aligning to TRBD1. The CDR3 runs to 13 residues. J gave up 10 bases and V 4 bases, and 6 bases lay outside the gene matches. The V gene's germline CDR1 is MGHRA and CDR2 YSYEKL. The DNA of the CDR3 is TGCGCCAGCAGCCCCCGGACAGGGTACCCCCAGCATTTT. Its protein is CASSPRTGYPQHF.